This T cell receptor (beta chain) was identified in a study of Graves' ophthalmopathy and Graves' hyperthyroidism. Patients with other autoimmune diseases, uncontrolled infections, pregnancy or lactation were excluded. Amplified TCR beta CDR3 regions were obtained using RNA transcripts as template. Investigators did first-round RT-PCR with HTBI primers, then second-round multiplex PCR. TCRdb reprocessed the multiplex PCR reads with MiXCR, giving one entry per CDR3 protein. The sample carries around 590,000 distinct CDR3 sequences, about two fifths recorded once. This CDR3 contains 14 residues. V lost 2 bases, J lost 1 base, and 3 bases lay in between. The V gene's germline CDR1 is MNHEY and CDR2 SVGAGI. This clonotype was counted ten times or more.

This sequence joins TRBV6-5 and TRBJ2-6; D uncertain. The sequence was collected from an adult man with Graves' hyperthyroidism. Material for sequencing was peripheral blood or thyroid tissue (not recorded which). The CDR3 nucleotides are TGTGCCAGCAGTTACATATCTGGGGCCAACGTCCTGACTTTC. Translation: CASSYISGANVLTF.